One and the same sample provided the 21 T cell receptor beta chains below, sequenced in a study of control samples from healthy donors and cancer patients. Sequencing was performed with immunoSEQ multiplex PCR; in TCRdb, only in-frame clones are kept and a portion is missing. The sample holds 64,000 or so clones; 92% are singletons and the top ten take roughly 1.6%. The sequencing input was PBMCs. The receptors were gathered from a man aged 35-49 years with colorectal cancer.

The sample holds a few counts of this clone. This chain joins TRBV4-2 and TRBJ2-5, with D unclear. V was clipped by 3 bases and J by 4 bases, with 9 bases between them. The V gene's germline CDR1 is LGHNA and CDR2 YNFKEQ. This CDR3 contains 13 residues. CDR3 sequence: CASSQDLRETQYF. The CDR3, as DNA: TGTGCCAGCAGCCAGGACCTCCGAGAGACCCAGTACTTC.

V usage is TRBV4-1 and J usage is TRBJ1-1; D not certain. CDR3 length equals 13 residues. Trimming removed 1 base from V and 1 base from J, with 4 bases in between. Germline-derived CDR1 and CDR2 are MGHRA and YSYEKL. The CDR3 bases are TGCGCCAGCAGCCAAGTGGCGAACACTGAAGCTTTCTTT. Protein product: CASSQVANTEAFF.

The gene calls are TRBV5-4 and TRBJ1-3; D might be TRBD1 (6 bases). The CDR3 extends over 15 amino acids. The germline V gene has CDR1 SGHNT and CDR2 YYREEE (reference sequence). V lost 0 bases to trimming and J lost 3 bases, with 10 bases between them. For the CDR3, the DNA is TGTGCCAGCAGCTTGGGGGGACAACTTGGAAACACCATATATTTT. Its protein is CASSLGGQLGNTIYF.

This chain uses TRBV5-6 with TRBJ1-6; 8 bases map to TRBD1. CDR3 length equals 16 residues. J lost 6 bases, V lost 5 bases, and 10 bases had no gene match. Germline CDR1 SGHDT, CDR2 YYEEEE. The CDR3 bases are TGTGCCAGCAGGGATGGGACAGGCCGTCCTAATTCACCCCTCCACTTT. Translated, it gives CASRDGTGRPNSPLHF.

A few counts support this clone. The DNA for the CDR3 is TGTGCCACCAGCAGAGACGGGTCGTTTGGCTACACCTTC. This codes for CATSRDGSFGYTF. This chain uses TRBV15 with TRBJ1-2; D uncertain. Germline V gene lookup returns CDR1 LNHNV and CDR2 YYDKDF (reference sequence). This CDR3 has 13 amino acids. Trimming left V 0 bases short and J 7 bases short, with 9 bases between.

This sequence joins TRBV19 and TRBJ2-6; D is tentatively TRBD1 or TRBD2 (5 bases each). The CDR3 runs to 15 residues. The germline V and J ends were trimmed by 6 bases and 2 bases, with 11 bases remaining between them. Germline V gene lookup returns CDR1 LNHDA and CDR2 SQIVND (reference sequence). CDR3 sequence: CASRTGTAGANVLTF. The CDR3 region has the DNA TGTGCCAGTAGAACCGGGACCGCTGGGGCCAACGTCCTGACTTTC.

This rearrangement joins TRBV10-1 to TRBJ1-1; 8 bases line up with TRBD1. Germline V gene data show CDR1 as WNHNN and CDR2 as SYGVQD (reference sequence). J lost 5 bases, V lost 3 bases, and 5 bases had no gene match. The CDR3 spans 14 residues. DNA of the CDR3: TGCGCCAGCAGTGAAAGGACAGGGCGGACTGAAGCTTTCTTT. Its protein is CASSERTGRTEAFF.

The V call is TRBV7-2, the J call TRBJ1-1; 8 bases are shared with TRBD1. This CDR3 is built from 16 residues. Germline lookup yields CDR1 SGHTA and CDR2 FQGNSA. Germline trimming cut 4 bases from V and 2 bases from J; bases unmatched to any gene: 9. CDR3: CASSSRTGRGNTEAFF. The CDR3 DNA sequence: TGTGCCAGCAGCTCCAGGACAGGGCGAGGCAACACTGAAGCTTTCTTT.

This clone has just a few counts. J is TRBJ2-1 and V is TRBV5-1, with 10 positions matching TRBD2. The germline V gene encodes CDR1 SGHRS and CDR2 YFSETQ. The trim removed 2 bases at V and 9 bases at J, leaving 8 bases unmatched. The CDR3 has 15 residues. The CDR3 DNA follows: TGCGCCAGCAGCTTCGCTAGCGGGGGCCCGGCTGAGCAGTTCTTC. Translation: CASSFASGGPAEQFF. The full variable domain, its missing parts supplied by reference TRBV5-1 and TRBJ2-1, is KAGVTQTPRYLIKTRGQQVTLSCSPISGHRSVSWYQQTPGQGLQFLFEYFSETQRNKGNFPGRFSGRQFSNSRSEMNVSTLELGDSALYLCASSFASGGPAEQFFGPGTRLTVL.

The chain uses TRBV18 and TRBJ1-2; 8 bases are a match to TRBD1. The V and J ends lost 6 bases and 6 bases, in that order; junction bases with no gene match: 12. CDR3 length equals 15 residues. CDR1 is KGHSH, CDR2 LQKENI, per germline. The CDR3 sequence is CASSGYADRGDGYTF. The CDR3 coding sequence is TGTGCCAGCTCCGGATATGCCGACAGGGGTGATGGCTACACCTTC.

The chain recombines TRBV7-3 with TRBJ1-2; D possibly corresponds to TRBD1 (5 bases). Per germline, CDR1 SGHTA and CDR2 FQGTGA. The V and J ends lost 4 bases and 5 bases respectively, with 8 bases between them. The length of the CDR3 is 12 residues. The CDR3, as DNA: TGTGCCAGCAGCTCGGGGGGTTATGGCTACACCTTC. It encodes CASSSGGYGYTF.

The chain recombines TRBV6-5 with TRBJ2-5; unclear D gene. Germline CDR1 is MNHEY and CDR2 is SVGAGI. The CDR3 covers 12 residues. The V and J ends lost 5 bases and 5 bases respectively, with 9 bases between them. The CDR3 protein is CASSQHRETQYF. CDR3 nucleotides: TGTGCCAGCAGTCAACACCGGGAGACCCAGTACTTC.

The rearrangement joins TRBV10-2 to TRBJ1-1; 9 bases agree with TRBD1. The ends lost 5 bases at V and 6 bases at J; junction bases unmatched: 7. Germline V gene data show CDR1 as WSHSY and CDR2 as SAAADI. The CDR3 totals 14 residues. CDR3 loop: CASSTDRGRAEAFF. The CDR3 region has the DNA TGCGCCAGCAGTACTGACAGGGGGAGAGCTGAAGCTTTCTTT.

V gene TRBV27 combines with J gene TRBJ2-7; 10 nucleotides line up with TRBD2. With V trimmed by 3 bases and J by 0 bases, 11 bases remained unmatched. This CDR3 has 18 amino acids. Germline CDR1 reads MNHEY; CDR2 reads SMNVEV (reference sequence). CDR3 sequence: CASSFTPPTSGHSYEQYF. CDR3 nucleotides: TGTGCCAGCAGTTTTACCCCCCCGACTAGCGGGCACTCCTACGAGCAGTACTTC.

This chain joins TRBV3-1 (or the pseudogene TRBV3-2) and TRBJ2-5; TRBD2 matches at 10 bases. After removal of 1 base from V and 5 bases from J, the junction contained 7 bases not matched to a gene. Germline CDR1 reads LGHDT; CDR2 reads YNNKEL (reference sequence). This CDR3 spans 16 amino acids. CDR3 sequence reads: CASSQGLAGGRETQYF. For the CDR3, the DNA is TGTGCCAGCAGCCAAGGACTAGCGGGTGGCCGGGAGACCCAGTACTTC.

The chain couples TRBV29-1 to TRBJ2-3, with a tentative D call TRBD2 (5 bases). CDR3 size: 15 residues. Germline V lookup: CDR1 SQVTM, CDR2 ANQGSEA. The V gene lost 6 bases and the J gene lost 5 bases, with 21 bases spanning the gap. Here the CDR3 reads CSVRITRAPGDTQYF. CDR3 DNA sequence: TGCAGCGTACGTATTACGAGGGCTCCCGGAGATACGCAGTATTTT.

V usage is TRBV12-3 or TRBV12-4 and J usage is TRBJ1-2; 9 bases align to TRBD1. This CDR3 has 13 residues. V lost 5 bases, J lost 8 bases, and 6 bases stayed unmatched. For the CDR3, the DNA is TGTGCCAGCAGTCAGCGGACAGGGGAAGGCTACACCTTC. Translation gives CASSQRTGEGYTF.

The gene calls are TRBV4-1 and TRBJ1-5, with D unresolved. The germline CDR1 and CDR2 sequences are MGHRA and YSYEKL. Trimming took 0 bases from V and 1 from J, leaving 4 bases between them. The CDR3 spans 14 residues. The DNA for the CDR3 is TGCGCCAGCAGCCAAGAGCGGAGCAATCAGCCCCAGCATTTT. Its protein product is CASSQERSNQPQHF.

The rearrangement joins TRBV5-1 to TRBJ2-3, with 9 bases fitting TRBD1. The CDR3 runs to 15 residues. Germline values: CDR1 SGHRS, CDR2 YFSETQ. V lost 0 bases to trimming and J lost 7 bases; unmatched junction nucleotides: 6. CDR3 sequence (DNA): TGCGCCAGCAGCTTGGAAGGGACAGGGTTAAATACGCAGTATTTT. Its translation: CASSLEGTGLNTQYF.

The J gene is TRBJ1-2, the V gene TRBV7-9; D call uncertain. V gave up 5 bases and J gave up 3 bases, with 10 bases separating them. This CDR3 is 13 amino acids long. From germline, CDR1 is SEHNR and CDR2 FQNEAQ (reference sequence). As DNA, the CDR3 is TGTGCCAGCAGCCCTGTCGGGGACTATGGCTACACCTTC. Translation gives CASSPVGDYGYTF.

The rearrangement links TRBV18 to TRBJ1-5; a weak D match, TRBD1 (5 bases). Germline CDR1 reads KGHSH; CDR2 reads LQKENI. The V end lost 2 bases, the J end lost 4 bases, and 6 bases lay between the germline ends. The CDR3 loop spans 13 amino acids. Written as DNA, the CDR3 is TGTGCCAGCTCACCAGACAGTAATCAGCCCCAGCATTTT. It translates to CASSPDSNQPQHF.